The sequence of this T cell receptor (beta chain) was determined in a study of CD8 T cells in Susac syndrome. The V segment lost 5 bases and the J segment 4 bases; nucleotides outside the gene matches: 3. The CDR3 sequence is 15 residues long. From germline, CDR1 is SGHTA and CDR2 FQGNSA. RNA amounts of about 0.5 to 1 ug underwent reverse transcription with random hexamers. TCRdb called the immunoSEQ multiplex PCR reads again in MiXCR, with one record for every CDR3 protein. Seen here are 100,000 to 150,000 distinct CDR3 sequences, 96% observed once, and the top ten hold roughly 0.14%. Notes on the study in general: As acknowledged by the study, its TCR sequencing and HLA analysis included a relatively small number of individuals.

TCR beta from blood CD8+ and CD4+ T cells was sequenced. As for this clonotype: The antigen is unknown.

The sample taken for sequencing was CD4+ T cells from PBMCs. This rearrangement joins TRBV7-2 to TRBJ2-3; 13 bases agree with TRBD2. This clonotype was obtained from a human donor with Susac syndrome. CDR3 sequence (DNA): TGTGCCAGCAGCCTACTAGCGGGAGGGCCAGATACGCAGTATTTT. This encodes CASSLLAGGPDTQYF.